This record covers a single T cell receptor beta chain. The antigen remains undetermined. This entry comes from a study of cytomegalovirus exposure and HLA in healthy donors. Study details: Across roughly 400 genotyped donors, around 80% landed in the Caucasian-associated ancestry cluster.

PCR amplification relied on 60 Vbeta primers (plus 13 Jbeta primers). Assay: immunoSEQ multiplex PCR; the TCRdb copy retains only in-frame clones and omits some. The sample records 100,000 to 150,000 clones, about 87% being singletons. V was shortened by 3 bases and J by 4 bases, with 16 bases between the two germline ends. This CDR3 spans 16 amino acids. In germline, CDR1 is SGDLS, CDR2 YYNGEE. Whole-study findings and limits: Later genetic work tied a missense DCLRE1C variant to beta-chain V and J trimming. In vitro assays verified that a few CMV-associated chains recognized CMV antigens specifically.

The TCR sequence derives from a woman aged 25 to 39 in good health and CMV-seronegative. The V and J genes are TRBV9 and TRBJ2-2; a weak D match, TRBD2 (6 bases). The source material was PBMCs. The CDR3 protein is CASSAMYMGGTGELFF. CDR3 DNA sequence: TGTGCCAGCAGCGCCATGTATATGGGGGGCACCGGGGAGCTGTTTTTT.